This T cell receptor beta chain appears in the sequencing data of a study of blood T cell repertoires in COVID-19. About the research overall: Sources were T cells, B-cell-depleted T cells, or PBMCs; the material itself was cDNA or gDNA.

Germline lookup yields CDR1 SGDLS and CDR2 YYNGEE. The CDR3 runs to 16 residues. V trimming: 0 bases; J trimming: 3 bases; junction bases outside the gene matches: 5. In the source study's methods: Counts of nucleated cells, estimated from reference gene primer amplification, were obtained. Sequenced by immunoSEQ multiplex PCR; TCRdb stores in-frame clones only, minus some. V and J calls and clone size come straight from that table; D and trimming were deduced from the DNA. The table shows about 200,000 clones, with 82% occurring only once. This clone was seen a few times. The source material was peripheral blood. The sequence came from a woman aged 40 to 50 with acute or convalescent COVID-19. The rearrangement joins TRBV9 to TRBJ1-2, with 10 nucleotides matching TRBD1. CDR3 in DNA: TGTGCCAGCAGCGTAGCCGTGACAGGGGGCTACTATGGCTACACCTTC. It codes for CASSVAVTGGYYGYTF.